Presented here are 4 T cell receptor beta chains from one specimen sequenced in a study of T cells in localized non-small cell lung cancer. Repertoires were generated with immunoSEQ multiplex PCR, while TCRdb's copy carries only in-frame clones and drops some. The table includes about 40,000 clones, approximately 81% detected once. The sequencing here drew on peripheral blood mononuclear cells, taken before any cancer treatment. All receptors come from an older male donor with stage II lung adenocarcinoma.

The CDR3 coding sequence is TGTGCCAGCAGCCCCGGACAGGGAGGATACGAGCAGTACTTC. Amino acids: CASSPGQGGYEQYF. This chain links TRBV7-6 with TRBJ2-5; TRBD1 matches 8 bases. The DNA matches TRBJ2-7 better at its end, which makes the J call doubtful. The CDR3 covers 14 residues. Germline V lookup: CDR1 SGHVS, CDR2 FNYEAQ.

The chain has TRBV5-6 and TRBJ2-7; D is unresolved. Germline loops: CDR1 SGHDT, CDR2 YYEEEE. The length of the CDR3 is 12 residues. Trimming took off 3 bases at V and 2 bases at J, with 6 bases between the two ends. In DNA, the CDR3 is TGTGCCAGCAGCTCGCAGACCTACGAGCAGTACTTC. Amino acids: CASSSQTYEQYF.

This chain links TRBV2 with TRBJ2-6; 9 positions agree with TRBD1. This CDR3 has 18 amino acids. Trimming at V came to 7 bases and at J to 0 bases, leaving 10 bases not matched to a gene. The V gene's germline CDR1 is SNHLY and CDR2 FYNNEI. For the CDR3, the DNA is TGTGCCAGCACCGTATGGGGACAGGGCTACTCTGGGGCCAACGTCCTGACTTTC. As protein: CASTVWGQGYSGANVLTF. Full variable domain (outside the CDR3, taken from reference TRBV2 and TRBJ2-6): EPEVTQTPSHQVTQMGQEVILRCVPISNHLYFYWYRQILGQKVEFLVSFYNNEISEKSEIFDDQFSVERPDGSNFTLKIRSTKLEDSAMYFCASTVWGQGYSGANVLTFGAGSRLTVL.

This clone occurred a few times. The gene calls are TRBV25-1 and TRBJ2-3; 7 bases fit TRBD2. The CDR3 consists of 15 residues. Germline V lookup: CDR1 MGHDK, CDR2 SYGVNS. Unmatched junction bases numbered 7, after V lost 7 bases and J lost 0 bases. The CDR3 DNA reads TGTGCCAGCATTGGGAGGGCTACTAGCACAGATACGCAGTATTTT. It encodes CASIGRATSTDTQYF.